These 6 T cell receptor beta chains originate from one sample sequenced in a study of metastatic and nonmetastatic thyroid tumors (dated by TCRdb to 2020 to 2022). No treatment had been received by any patient before thyroid surgery. The library was produced with PCR. The sample was run on an Illumina HiSeq 4000. Through fastp at Q25 and MiXCR, TCRdb rebuilt clones from the public reads, retaining in-frame beta chains. The table for this sample lists some 28,000 clones; roughly 17% of them were counted only once. The top ten hold 4% to 5% of the sample. Sequencing input: blood. Receptor source: a female donor with papillary thyroid cancer or a benign thyroid nodule (not recorded which). Some clones in this sample may be carry-over from other donors' samples.

This clone was seen repeatedly, ten times or more. The chain joins TRBV29-1 to TRBJ1-2, with no clear D. V lost 7 bases, J lost 4 bases, and 16 bases lay in between. CDR3 length: 13 residues. In germline, CDR1 is SQVTM, CDR2 ANQGSEA. DNA for the CDR3: TGCAGCGGCCGGGTGGGCCTGGGCTATGGCTACACCTTC. It codes for CSGRVGLGYGYTF.

V gene TRBV4-2 combines with J gene TRBJ2-1; 14 positions match TRBD2. Germline CDR1 is LGHNA and CDR2 is YNFKEQ. Trimming at V came to 4 bases and at J to 6 bases, leaving 5 bases not matched to a gene. CDR3 size: 16 residues. CDR3 amino acids: CASSRFGTSGGNEQFF. The CDR3 nucleotides are TGTGCCAGCAGCCGCTTCGGGACTAGCGGGGGCAATGAGCAGTTCTTC.

A note on this clone: The conserved phenylalanine or tryptophan is not found at the CDR3 terminus, so this likely reflects a read error. The V gene is TRBV28, the J gene TRBJ1-1; D possibly corresponds to TRBD1 (6 bases). This CDR3 contains 13 residues. Germline CDR1 is MDHEN and CDR2 is SYDVKM. The V and J ends lost 2 bases and 11 bases respectively, with 15 bases between them. The DNA for the CDR3 is TGTGCCAGCAGTTTAGAGATGGGGAGGGGGGCTTTCTCT. Its protein is CASSLEMGRGAFS.

With regard to this clone: Other nucleotide sequences in the sample specify the same CDR3. This chain joins TRBV5-4 and TRBJ1-1; 8 bases align to TRBD1. In germline, CDR1 is SGHNT, CDR2 YYREEE (reference sequence). The CDR3 has 15 amino acids. With V trimmed by 4 bases and J by 4 bases, 9 bases remained unmatched. CDR3 sequence: CASSGAGGAATEAFF. The CDR3 DNA sequence: TGTGCCAGCAGCGGAGCAGGGGGCGCGGCCACTGAAGCTTTCTTT.

This clone was seen at least ten times. V usage is TRBV6-1 and J usage is TRBJ2-2; 11 nucleotides match TRBD1. Germline CDR1 is MNHNS and CDR2 is SASEGT. Losses at the gene ends were 6 bases for V and 7 bases for J; bases not matched to a gene: 10. CDR3 size: 16 residues. CDR3 in amino acids: CASRDGQGALSGELFF. The CDR3 nucleotides read TGTGCCAGCAGAGACGGACAGGGGGCGCTGAGCGGGGAGCTGTTTTTT.

This clone was recorded many times. Here the CDR3 reads CAWTPDGSSYNSPLHF. CDR3 bases: TGTGCCTGGACCCCTGATGGGAGCTCCTATAATTCACCCCTCCACTTT. This chain uses TRBV30 with TRBJ1-6, with D hard to call. Germline assignment: CDR1 GTSNPN and CDR2 SVGIG (reference sequence). Trimming shortened V by 4 bases and J by 0 bases, and 13 bases separated the two germline ends. The CDR3 length is 16 residues.